This T cell receptor beta chain was captured in a study of Graves' ophthalmopathy and Graves' hyperthyroidism. Using RNA transcripts, the TCR beta CDR3 regions were amplified. Following a first-round RT-PCR that used HTBI primers, a second-round multiplex PCR was carried out. TCRdb re-analysed the multiplex PCR reads in MiXCR, keeping a single row per CDR3 protein. Altogether about 480,000 distinct CDR3 sequences are present, over 13% being singletons, with the ten largest covering 8% to 10%. Germline-derived CDR1 and CDR2 are GTSNPN and SVGIG (reference sequence). The CDR3 totals 14 residues. V was pared by 5 bases and J by 8 bases, with 14 bases of the junction left unmatched.

The sequencing input was blood. This clonotype was obtained from a woman in her 30s with Graves' ophthalmopathy. The chain recombines TRBV30 with TRBJ1-1, with 7 bases that match TRBD1. This chain's CDR3 is CAWDRQGATGEAFF. The CDR3 DNA sequence: TGTGCCTGGGACCGACAGGGCGCTACGGGGGAAGCTTTCTTT. Based on the CDR3 plus reference TRBV30 and TRBJ1-1, the full variable domain is SQTIHQWPATLVQPVGSPLSLECTVEGTSNPNLYWYRQAAGRGLQLLFYSVGIGQISSEVPQNLSASRPQDRQFILSSKKLLLSDSGFYLCAWDRQGATGEAFFGQGTRLTVV.